This TCR beta chain originates from a study of cytomegalovirus exposure and HLA in healthy donors. Across the study: Genetic ancestry analysis placed approximately 80% of the 300 to 500 donors that were genotyped in the Caucasian-associated cluster.

Each donor's status was that of a healthy bone marrow donor. PCR employed 60 Vbeta and 13 Jbeta primers. Study processing details: An analysis that came later counted 73 million or so unique TCR beta chains, 10 million to 12 million shared. Sequencing used immunoSEQ multiplex PCR; TCRdb keeps in-frame clones, though not all of them. Clone size and V and J calls were adopted from that table, with D and trimming inferred from the DNA. The repertoire holds about 100,000 clones, with over 65% as singletons. This CDR3 comprises 15 residues. V lost 0 bases to trimming and J lost 1 base; unmatched junction nucleotides: 3. Germline V gene data show CDR1 as SGHRS and CDR2 as YFSETQ.

The sequence was obtained from a woman in her sixties in good health and CMV-seronegative. The sample was PBMCs. The chain carries TRBV5-1 and TRBJ1-1; 7 nucleotides line up with TRBD1. CDR3 region: CASSLGDSANTEAFF. For the CDR3, the DNA is TGCGCCAGCAGCTTGGGGGACAGCGCGAACACTGAAGCTTTCTTT.